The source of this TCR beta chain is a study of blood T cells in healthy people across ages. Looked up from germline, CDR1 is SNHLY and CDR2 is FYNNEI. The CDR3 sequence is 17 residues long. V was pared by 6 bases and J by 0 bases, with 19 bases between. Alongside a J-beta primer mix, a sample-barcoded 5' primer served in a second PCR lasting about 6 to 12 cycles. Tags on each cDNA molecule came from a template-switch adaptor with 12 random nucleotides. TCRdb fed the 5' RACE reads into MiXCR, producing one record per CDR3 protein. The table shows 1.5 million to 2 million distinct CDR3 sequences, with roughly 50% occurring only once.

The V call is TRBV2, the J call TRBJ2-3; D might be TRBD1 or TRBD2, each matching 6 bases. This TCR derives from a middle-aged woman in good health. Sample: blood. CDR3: CASRDLRGPSSTDTQYF. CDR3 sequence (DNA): TGTGCCAGCAGAGACCTCCGGGGGCCCTCTAGCACAGATACGCAGTATTTT. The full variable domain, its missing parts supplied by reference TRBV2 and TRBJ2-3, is EPEVTQTPSHQVTQMGQEVILRCVPISNHLYFYWYRQILGQKVEFLVSFYNNEISEKSEIFDDQFSVERPDGSNFTLKIRSTKLEDSAMYFCASRDLRGPSSTDTQYFGPGTRLTVL.